The rows below give T cell receptor beta chains drawn from one sample of a study of neurological immune-mediated disorders. TCRdb recomputed calls from the 5' RACE reads with MiXCR, one row per CDR3 protein. Of 44,000 or so distinct CDR3 sequences in the sample, just under 6.5% are singletons; the top ten hold 0.55% to 0.65%. The sequencing sample was made of CD4+ T cells from blood. The source is a woman in her thirties or forties in good health. Both conserved end residues are part of each CDR3. Each record gives: J gene, clone size, D gene, CDR3 length, V gene, CDR3 protein, CDR3 DNA. D genes are given only for firm matches. Rows may omit the clone size; those that give it use once, few, many or a size class.

>TRBJ1-1|.|.|14|TRBV19
CASSPFIENTEAFF
TGTGCCAGTAGCCCTTTCATTGAGAACACTGAAGCTTTCTTT
>TRBJ1-4|many|.|12|TRBV20-1
CSARDLNEKLFF
TGCAGTGCTAGAGATCTTAATGAAAAACTGTTTTTT
>TRBJ2-3|many|.|15|TRBV5-1
CASSLAVSEGDTQYF
TGCGCCAGCAGCTTGGCCGTCTCAGAAGGAGATACGCAGTATTTT
>TRBJ1-2|many|.|14|TRBV5-8
CASSGPGQNYGYTF
TGTGCCAGCAGCGGGCCCGGGCAAAACTATGGCTACACCTTC
>TRBJ1-5|many|TRBD1|16|TRBV7-9
CASSLTPGQGNQPQHF
TGTGCCAGCAGCCTAACACCGGGACAGGGTAATCAGCCCCAGCATTTT
>TRBJ2-4|many|TRBD1|17|TRBV4-3
CASSQDPGQGAKNIQYF
TGCGCCAGCAGCCAAGACCCCGGACAGGGGGCCAAAAACATTCAGTACTTC
>TRBJ1-2|many|.|14|TRBV6-5
CASRGGGSGYGYTF
TGTGCCAGCAGAGGTGGGGGTAGTGGCTATGGCTACACCTTC
>TRBJ1-4|many|TRBD1|15|TRBV6-5
CASSYGGQLNEKLFF
TGTGCCAGCAGTTATGGGGGACAGCTGAATGAAAAACTGTTTTTT
>TRBJ2-1|many|.|13|TRBV25-1
CASSGYATSEQFF
TGTGCCAGCAGTGGTTACGCAACGAGTGAGCAGTTCTTC
>TRBJ1-5|many|.|14|TRBV5-1
CASSAGGSNQPQHF
TGCGCCAGCAGCGCAGGAGGGAGCAATCAGCCCCAGCATTTT
>TRBJ1-1|many|.|10|TRBV20-1
CSARYGEAFF
TGCAGTGCTAGGTACGGAGAAGCTTTCTTT
>TRBJ2-4|many|.|15|TRBV29-1
CSVTPGAIAKNIQYF
TGCAGCGTTACCCCCGGGGCCATAGCCAAAAACATTCAGTACTTC
>TRBJ2-7|many|TRBD1|15|TRBV15
CATSRRPDRGNEQYF
TGTGCCACCAGCAGGCGGCCGGACAGGGGGAACGAGCAGTACTTC
>TRBJ2-5|many|.|13|TRBV4-2
CASSQRPQETQYF
TGTGCCAGCAGCCAGCGACCACAAGAGACCCAGTACTTC
>TRBJ1-2|many|.|12|TRBV6-5
CASYGEAYGYTF
TGTGCCAGCTATGGGGAGGCCTATGGCTACACCTTC
>TRBJ2-1|many|.|13|TRBV29-1
CSVGRQGNNEQFF
TGCAGCGTCGGTCGGCAGGGTAACAATGAGCAGTTCTTC
>TRBJ1-1|many|.|15|TRBV5-1
CASSLEEAGNTEAFF
TGCGCCAGCAGCTTGGAAGAGGCCGGGAACACTGAAGCTTTCTTT
>TRBJ2-1|many|TRBD2|16|TRBV7-9
CASSLDGGGVYNEQFF
TGTGCCAGCAGCTTAGACGGCGGGGGGGTTTACAATGAGCAGTTCTTC
>TRBJ2-3|many|.|18|TRBV20-1
CSAPSSGQGRGSTDTQYF
TGCAGTGCTCCATCTTCCGGCCAGGGTCGCGGGAGCACAGATACGCAGTATTTT
>TRBJ2-7|few|.|14|TRBV20-1
CSARVLGGIYEQYF
TGCAGTGCTAGAGTTTTGGGCGGGATCTACGAGCAGTACTTC
>TRBJ2-7|many|.|15|TRBV5-1
CASSLAPGSPGEQYF
TGCGCCAGCAGCTTGGCCCCGGGATCTCCTGGCGAGCAGTACTTC
>TRBJ1-5|many|.|12|TRBV20-1
CSAREVNQPQHF
TGCAGTGCTAGAGAGGTCAATCAGCCCCAGCATTTT
>TRBJ1-2|many|.|13|TRBV6-2/TRBV6-3
CASGGSVGYGYTF
TGTGCCAGCGGCGGGTCAGTTGGCTATGGCTACACCTTC
>TRBJ1-5|many|.|14|TRBV28
CASRGWQGYQPQHF
TGTGCCAGCAGGGGTTGGCAGGGTTATCAGCCCCAGCATTTT
>TRBJ2-6|many|.|17|TRBV7-2
CASSLDAAGSGANVLTF
TGTGCCAGCAGCTTAGACGCCGCGGGCTCTGGGGCCAACGTCCTGACTTTC
>TRBJ2-1|many|.|15|TRBV13
CASTPIGGRTGEQFF
TGTGCCAGCACCCCTATTGGCGGGAGGACAGGTGAGCAGTTCTTC
>TRBJ2-3|many|.|21|TRBV7-9
CASTQDIGWWNPKFSTDTQYF
TGTGCCAGCACCCAAGATATCGGGTGGTGGAACCCTAAATTTTCCACAGATACGCAGTATTTT
>TRBJ1-5|many|.|14|TRBV24-1
CATSTGQGNQPQHF
TGTGCCACCTCTACAGGGCAAGGCAATCAGCCCCAGCATTTT
>TRBJ2-4|many|TRBD2|17|TRBV6-2/TRBV6-3
CASSPLSSGVAKNIQYF
TGTGCCAGCAGTCCCTTATCAAGCGGGGTGGCCAAAAACATTCAGTACTTC
>TRBJ2-7|many|.|13|TRBV29-1
CSVGYRGTGEQYF
TGCAGCGTTGGTTATCGGGGGACGGGCGAGCAGTACTTC
>TRBJ2-1|many|.|13|TRBV29-1
CSVDQTINNEQFF
TGCAGCGTTGACCAGACAATTAACAATGAGCAGTTCTTC
>TRBJ1-1|many|TRBD1|14|TRBV6-1
CASRSTGVSTEAFF
TGTGCCAGCAGATCAACAGGGGTCTCCACTGAAGCTTTCTTT
>TRBJ2-5|many|.|14|TRBV14
CASSPLTVGETQYF
TGTGCCAGCAGCCCCCTCACCGTGGGAGAGACCCAGTACTTC
>TRBJ2-2|many|.|16|TRBV27
CASSFLGLASTGELFF
TGTGCCAGCAGTTTTCTTGGGCTAGCGAGCACCGGGGAGCTGTTTTTT
>TRBJ2-7|many|TRBD2|12|TRBV29-1
CSVKTSGYEQYF
TGCAGCGTTAAGACTAGCGGCTACGAGCAGTACTTC
>TRBJ2-1|many|.|13|TRBV6-2/TRBV6-3
CASRDSSYNEQFF
TGTGCCAGCAGGGACAGCTCCTACAATGAGCAGTTCTTC
>TRBJ2-3|many|TRBD2|16|TRBV20-1
CSAGQKTSGNTDTQYF
TGCAGTGCTGGACAGAAGACTAGCGGGAACACAGATACGCAGTATTTT
>TRBJ2-1|many|TRBD2|16|TRBV20-1
CSASGTSGSLYNEQFF
TGCAGTGCTAGTGGGACTAGCGGGAGCCTCTACAATGAGCAGTTCTTC
>TRBJ2-7|many|TRBD2|17|TRBV20-1
CSARDHSSGRASYEQYF
TGCAGTGCTAGAGACCATAGTAGCGGGAGGGCCTCCTACGAGCAGTACTTC
>TRBJ2-5|many|TRBD2|14|TRBV5-1
CASSLGSGTETQYF
TGCGCCAGCAGCTTGGGTAGCGGGACGGAGACCCAGTACTTC
>TRBJ2-4|many|TRBD2|14|TRBV12-3/TRBV12-4
CASTPSGSHGIQYF
TGTGCCAGCACCCCTAGCGGGTCTCACGGCATTCAGTACTTC
>TRBJ2-1|many|.|15|TRBV4-3
CASSQEMGPNNEQFF
TGCGCCAGCAGCCAAGAGATGGGGCCGAACAATGAGCAGTTCTTC
>TRBJ2-5|many|.|16|TRBV5-1
CASSFSSGWAQETQYF
TGCGCCAGCAGCTTCTCGAGCGGGTGGGCCCAAGAGACCCAGTACTTC
>TRBJ2-2|many|.|16|TRBV6-2/TRBV6-3
CASSYLVFQSTGELFF
TGTGCCAGCAGTTACCTCGTTTTTCAGTCCACCGGGGAGCTGTTTTTT
>TRBJ2-1|many|TRBD2|14|TRBV20-1
CSARIAGGRNEQFF
TGCAGTGCTCGCATAGCGGGAGGACGTAATGAGCAGTTCTTC
>TRBJ2-3|many|TRBD2|15|TRBV7-2
CASSLIAGGTDTQYF
TGTGCCAGCAGCCTTATAGCGGGTGGCACAGATACGCAGTATTTT
>TRBJ1-1|many|.|12|TRBV20-1
CSALSAITEAFF
TGCAGTGCCTTGTCAGCTATCACTGAAGCTTTCTTT
>TRBJ2-1|many|TRBD1|16|TRBV2
CASSAGQGFSVNEQFF
TGTGCCAGCAGCGCGGGACAGGGGTTTAGCGTAAATGAGCAGTTCTTC